These 13 T cell receptor beta chains were sequenced from one sample in a study of CD8 T cells in Susac syndrome. Reverse transcription used roughly 0.45 to 1 ug RNA and random hexamers. Via MiXCR, TCRdb re-called the immunoSEQ multiplex PCR reads, giving one row per CDR3 protein. The repertoire holds about 140,000 distinct CDR3 sequences, with approximately 95% as singletons. The material sequenced was CD4+ T cells from PBMCs. The receptors come from a human donor with multiple sclerosis.

V is TRBV6-1 and J is TRBJ2-3, with unresolved D. This CDR3 spans 11 amino acids. The V gene lost 7 bases and the J gene lost 8 bases, with 10 bases spanning the gap. CDR1 and CDR2 (germline): MNHNS, SASEGT. In DNA, the CDR3 is TGTGCCAGCAATCTTCCTGGTACGCAGTATTTT. Amino acid sequence: CASNLPGTQYF.

The chain links TRBV5-1 to TRBJ2-1; no clear D. V shed 0 bases and J shed 11 bases, with 15 bases lying between them. The CDR3 totals 14 residues. Looked up from germline, CDR1 is SGHRS and CDR2 is YFSETQ. CDR3 in amino acids: CASSLESPPPKQFF. CDR3 sequence (DNA): TGCGCCAGCAGCTTGGAATCCCCCCCACCTAAGCAGTTCTTC.

J is TRBJ2-1 and V is TRBV3-1; D is perhaps TRBD1 (6 bases). Germline V gene data show CDR1 as LGHDT and CDR2 as YNNKEL (reference sequence). V was trimmed by 1 base and J by 4 bases, leaving 11 bases between them. CDR3 size: 15 residues. The CDR3, as DNA: TGTGCCAGCAGCCAAGGTGTAGGGGGTTACAATGAGCAGTTCTTC. It translates to CASSQGVGGYNEQFF.

This clonotype has just one count. CDR3 sequence (DNA): TGTGCCAGCAGCGGATACCGGGACAGGGGATACAATGAGCAGTTCTTC. Its translation is CASSGYRDRGYNEQFF. The rearrangement links TRBV5-4 to TRBJ2-1; 10 bases are shared with TRBD1. This CDR3 spans 16 amino acids. V lost 4 bases, J lost 4 bases, and 8 bases stayed unmatched. Germline CDR1 reads SGHNT; CDR2 reads YYREEE (reference sequence).

The CDR3 region has the DNA TGCAGCGCAGGACGAACAGGTTTTGACCAAGAGACCCAGTACTTC. It yields the protein CSAGRTGFDQETQYF. The V gene is TRBV29-1, the J gene TRBJ2-5, with a weak D call TRBD1 (5 bases). This CDR3 contains 15 residues. Germline loops: CDR1 SQVTM, CDR2 ANQGSEA. Trimming stripped 7 bases from V and 0 bases from J, with 18 bases between.

The chain combines TRBV20-1 with TRBJ2-7; 11 nucleotides align to TRBD2. Germline CDR1 DFQATT, CDR2 SNEGSKA (reference sequence). This CDR3 comprises 13 residues. V shed 4 bases and J 4 bases; nucleotides not matched to a gene: 3. CDR3 loop: CSATGLAGYEQYF. CDR3 DNA: TGCAGTGCTACAGGACTAGCGGGTTACGAGCAGTACTTC.

V is TRBV29-1 and J is TRBJ1-1, with 9 nucleotides matching TRBD1. The germline V gene encodes CDR1 SQVTM and CDR2 ANQGSEA. With V trimmed by 6 bases and J by 4 bases, 9 bases remained unmatched. CDR3 length: 14 residues. CDR3 sequence (DNA): TGCAGCGTAAGACCGGGACAGGGCCCCACTGAAGCTTTCTTT. Translation gives CSVRPGQGPTEAFF.

The chain uses TRBV7-9 and TRBJ1-1, with D tentatively TRBD1 (5 bases). CDR1 SEHNR and CDR2 FQNEAQ come from the germline V gene (reference sequence). The CDR3 runs 15 residues. V was cut by 5 bases and J by 4 bases, with 17 bases left in between. The CDR3 DNA sequence: TGTGCCAGCAGCCCCAGACAGCAAGGTGGCACTGAAGCTTTCTTT. It translates to CASSPRQQGGTEAFF.

The V gene is TRBV20-1, the J gene TRBJ2-7; the D call may be TRBD1 or TRBD2 (5 bases each). The CDR3 is 16 residues long. CDR1 is DFQATT and CDR2 is SNEGSKA in the germline V gene (reference sequence). Trimming removed 0 bases from V and 3 bases from J, with 18 bases in between. The CDR3 nucleotides are TGCAGTGCTAGAGATTTGAGAGGGGAACCCCTCTACGAGCAGTACTTC. Amino acid sequence: CSARDLRGEPLYEQYF.

The J gene is TRBJ2-5, the V gene TRBV7-9; TRBD1 might be the D (5 bases). Trimming took 1 base from V and 4 from J, leaving 10 bases between them. The germline V gene has CDR1 SEHNR and CDR2 FQNEAQ (reference sequence). This CDR3 has 14 amino acids. The CDR3 loop is CASSLDGAPETQYF. The DNA of the CDR3 is TGTGCCAGCAGCTTAGATGGGGCCCCAGAGACCCAGTACTTC.

V usage is TRBV3-1 and J usage is TRBJ2-5; D may be TRBD1 (5 bases). Germline assignment: CDR1 LGHDT and CDR2 YNNKEL (reference sequence). The CDR3 contains 15 residues. V lost 0 bases, J lost 4 bases, and 12 bases lay in between. The chain's CDR3 is CASSQEGAFGETQYF. The CDR3 nucleotides are TGTGCCAGCAGCCAAGAAGGGGCTTTTGGAGAGACCCAGTACTTC.

CDR3 bases: TGTGCCAGCAGTGGACGGGAGGGACCGCGGGGAGCTTTCTTT. This codes for CASSGREGPRGAFF. This chain connects TRBV12-3 or TRBV12-4 to TRBJ1-1, with D possibly being TRBD1 (5 bases). This CDR3 contains 14 residues. V gave up 5 bases and J gave up 10 bases, with 20 bases separating them.

The V call is TRBV29-1, the J call TRBJ1-1; D not certain. CDR3 length: 12 residues. Germline CDR1 and CDR2: SQVTM and ANQGSEA. Trimming cost V 2 bases and J 1 base, with 5 bases left between them. The CDR3, as DNA: TGCAGCGTTGAATGGGGGAACACTGAAGCTTTCTTT. The encoded protein is CSVEWGNTEAFF.